This T cell receptor beta chain was found in a study of shared clonotypes between healthy human individuals. The wider study: Each donor contributed plates that comprised three CD4 naive, three CD4 memory, two CD8 naive and one CD8 memory. General study findings and limits: All-four-donor shared clonotypes had higher generation probabilities than non-shared clonotypes did.

Concerning this clone: Antigen: not known.

Germline loops: CDR1 SGHDT, CDR2 YYEEEE. The CDR3 loop spans 15 amino acids. Trimming took 4 bases from V and 1 from J; bases not matched to a gene: 7. The assay was carried out at the deep level. Roughly 210 ng DNA, 30,000 or so T cell genomes, went into each sorted-subset replicate PCR. This table comes from immunoSEQ multiplex PCR, and its TCRdb copy is limited to in-frame clones, with some not included. The sample gives nearly 2 million clones, 85% to 95% of which show up once; around 1% is in the top ten. Positive CCR7 selection of CD45RO-negative cells yielded the naive CD8 cells, and terminally differentiated effector memory CD45RA+ cells were excluded.

This rearrangement joins TRBV5-6 to TRBJ1-1, with TRBD1 matching over 7 bases. The TCR sequence derives from a young man in good health. Sequencing was done on a sample of naive CD8+ T cells sorted from blood. The CDR3 bases are TGTGCCAGCAGCGGAGACAGGGAGAGGAACACTGAAGCTTTCTTT. This gives the protein CASSGDRERNTEAFF.